Detailed here is one T cell receptor beta chain. Its antigen is not known. The V and J ends lost 3 bases and 2 bases, in that order; junction bases with no gene match: 4. In germline, CDR1 is SGHDN, CDR2 FVKESK. The CDR3 covers 15 residues. The sample originates from a study of CD8 T cells in ankylosing spondylitis. Whole-study results and caveats: Typical of ankylosing spondylitis blood, it appeared, was a TCR beta motif of under 10 highly homologous variants.

MiXCR, applied by TCRdb to the 5' RACE reads, yields one record per CDR3 protein. Found here are about 340,000 distinct CDR3 sequences, under 8.5% of them singletons; the top ten hold roughly 15%. Sequencing input: blood, either unsorted or a sorted T cell fraction (not recorded which). The chain employs TRBV14 and TRBJ2-1; 7 bases line up with TRBD1. The source of this sequence is a male donor with ankylosing spondylitis. CDR3 protein: CASSHDRAAYNEQFF. The DNA for the CDR3 is TGTGCCAGCAGCCACGACAGGGCGGCCTACAATGAGCAGTTCTTC.